The 10 T cell receptor beta chains listed next were all sequenced from one sample in a study of CD8 T cells in Susac syndrome. RNA was extracted with the RNeasy kit, and a quantity of about 0.5 to 1 ug was reverse transcribed using random hexamers. From the immunoSEQ multiplex PCR reads, TCRdb called clonotypes with MiXCR, one entry per CDR3 protein. Of some 300,000 distinct CDR3 sequences listed, almost 85% were seen once; the top ten hold approximately 0.2%. What was sequenced was CD8+ T cells from PBMCs. All receptors derive from a human donor with multiple sclerosis.

The CDR3 nucleotides read TGTGCCAGCAGCCGGACTAGCGGGGACACCTACAATGAGCAGTTCTTC. Its translation is CASSRTSGDTYNEQFF. V and J are TRBV28 and TRBJ2-1; 12 positions agree with TRBD2. Germline CDR1 and CDR2: MDHEN and SYDVKM. This CDR3 is 16 amino acids long. The ends lost 6 bases at V and 2 bases at J; junction bases unmatched: 5.

The rearrangement links TRBV30 to TRBJ2-7, with 7 bases fitting TRBD2. The CDR3 covers 14 residues. After removal of 2 bases from V and 3 bases from J, the junction contained 7 bases not matched to a gene. Germline V gene sequence: CDR1 GTSNPN, CDR2 SVGIG (reference sequence). This CDR3 reads CAWSPSTSFYEQYF. CDR3 sequence (DNA): TGTGCCTGGAGTCCTTCGACTAGCTTCTACGAGCAGTACTTC.

The chain combines TRBV30 with TRBJ1-1; D gene uncertain. V shed 1 base and J shed 7 bases, with 7 bases lying between them. The CDR3 has 11 amino acids. Per the germline V gene, CDR1 is GTSNPN and CDR2 is SVGIG (reference sequence). CDR3 coding DNA: TGTGCCTGGAGTGCCTCAGGTGAAGCTTTCTTT. It specifies CAWSASGEAFF.

The chain uses TRBV18 and TRBJ2-7; D is possibly TRBD2 (6 bases). Germline V gene sequence: CDR1 KGHSH, CDR2 LQKENI. The CDR3 length is 18 residues. V was trimmed by 2 bases and J by 0 bases, leaving 20 bases between them. In nucleotides, the CDR3 is TGTGCCAGCTCACCATTAAAGGGCGAGGGGAGGACCTCCTACGAGCAGTACTTC. The encoded protein is CASSPLKGEGRTSYEQYF.

J is TRBJ1-1 and V is TRBV6-2 or TRBV6-3; tentatively, D is TRBD1 (6 bases). This CDR3 has 15 residues. The germline V and J ends were trimmed by 6 bases and 0 bases, with 14 bases remaining between them. Germline V gives CDR1 MNHEY, CDR2 SVGEGT. The CDR3 sequence is CASRVTGAMNTEAFF. CDR3 DNA: TGTGCCAGCAGAGTGACAGGAGCCATGAACACTGAAGCTTTCTTT.

This clonotype has a single count. The chain couples TRBV4-3 to TRBJ2-7; tentative D call: TRBD1 (6 bases). The CDR3 sequence is 18 residues long. The germline gives CDR1 LGHNA, CDR2 YSLEER. Trimming pared 3 bases from V and 3 bases from J, leaving 24 bases between. Here the CDR3 DNA reads TGCGCCAGCAGCCAGACGACCCTATCCGGGACAAATCTCTACGAGCAGTACTTC. Its translation is CASSQTTLSGTNLYEQYF.

The J gene is TRBJ1-1, the V gene TRBV5-1; D gene unclear. Germline-derived CDR1 and CDR2 are SGHRS and YFSETQ. V was cut by 2 bases and J by 3 bases, with 8 bases left in between. The CDR3 is 13 amino acids. CDR3 nucleotides: TGCGCCAGCAGCTTCTCCGGTGACACTGAAGCTTTCTTT. Encoded protein: CASSFSGDTEAFF.

The chain has TRBV28 and TRBJ2-3; D might be TRBD1 (5 bases). V was clipped by 4 bases and J by 2 bases, with 10 bases between them. Germline V gene lookup returns CDR1 MDHEN and CDR2 SYDVKM. This CDR3 has 14 residues. CDR3: CASSSTENTDTQYF. The CDR3 bases are TGTGCCAGCAGTTCGACAGAGAACACAGATACGCAGTATTTT.

This clonotype showed up just once. V and J are TRBV19 and TRBJ1-1; no definite D call. CDR1 LNHDA and CDR2 SQIVND come from the germline V gene (reference sequence). The CDR3 has 16 amino acids. Trimming removed 6 bases from V and 8 bases from J, with 25 bases in between. CDR3 DNA sequence: TGTGCCAGTAGAAGTCCCGAGGGAAAGGAGTCGAAGGAAGCTTTCTTT. This codes for CASRSPEGKESKEAFF.

The chain couples TRBV19 to TRBJ1-2; 9 nucleotides line up with TRBD1. CDR1 is LNHDA, CDR2 SQIVND, per germline (reference sequence). V trimming: 4 bases; J trimming: 4 bases; junction bases outside the gene matches: 7. The CDR3 runs to 15 residues. The CDR3 DNA reads as TGTGCCAGTAGTACCCTCCCGACAGGGGGCTATGGCTACACCTTC. Protein product: CASSTLPTGGYGYTF.